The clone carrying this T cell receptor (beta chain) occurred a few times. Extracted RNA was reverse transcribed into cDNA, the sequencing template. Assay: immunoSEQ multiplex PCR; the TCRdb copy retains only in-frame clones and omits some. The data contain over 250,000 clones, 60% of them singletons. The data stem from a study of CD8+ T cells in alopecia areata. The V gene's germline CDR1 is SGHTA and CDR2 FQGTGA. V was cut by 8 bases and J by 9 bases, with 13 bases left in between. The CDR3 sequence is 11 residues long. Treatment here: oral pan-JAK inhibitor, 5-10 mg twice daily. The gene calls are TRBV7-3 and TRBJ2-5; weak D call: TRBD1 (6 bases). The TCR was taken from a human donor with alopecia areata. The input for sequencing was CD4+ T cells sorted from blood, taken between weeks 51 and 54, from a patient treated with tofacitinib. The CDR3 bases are TGTGCCAGCGGGGACAACGCGGCCCAGTACTTC. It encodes CASGDNAAQYF.